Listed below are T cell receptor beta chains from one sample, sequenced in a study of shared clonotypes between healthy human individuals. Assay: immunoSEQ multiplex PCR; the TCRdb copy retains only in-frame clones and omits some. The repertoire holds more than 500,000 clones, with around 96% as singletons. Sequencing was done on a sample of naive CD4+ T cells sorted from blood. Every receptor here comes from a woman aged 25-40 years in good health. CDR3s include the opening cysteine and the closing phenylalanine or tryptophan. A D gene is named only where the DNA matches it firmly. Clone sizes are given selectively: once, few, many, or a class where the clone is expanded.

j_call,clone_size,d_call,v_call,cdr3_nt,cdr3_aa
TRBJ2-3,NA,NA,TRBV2,TGTGCCAGCAAACCCCTGGTTTCTAGCACAGATACGCAGTATTTT,CASKPLVSSTDTQYF
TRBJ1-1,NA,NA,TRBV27,TGTGCCAGCAGTCTCGGGGGTTTGATGAACACTGAAGCTTTCTTT,CASSLGGLMNTEAFF
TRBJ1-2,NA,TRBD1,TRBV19,TGTGCCAGTAGTCGGGGACAGGTCTCTGGCTACACCTTC,CASSRGQVSGYTF
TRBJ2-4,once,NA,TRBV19,TGTGCCAGTAGTATACGGGACGGTCAGGACATTCAGTACTTC,CASSIRDGQDIQYF
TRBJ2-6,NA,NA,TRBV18,TGTGCCAGCTCACCATTGAGCGCCGAACGGGCCAACGTCCTGACTTTC,CASSPLSAERANVLTF
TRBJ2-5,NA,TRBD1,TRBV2,TGTGCCAGCAGTGCCCGACAGGGCATCCAAGAGACCCAGTACTTC,CASSARQGIQETQYF
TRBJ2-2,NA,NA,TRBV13,TGTGCCAGCAGCTTAGGGGGGCTCATCACCGGGGAGCTGTTTTTT,CASSLGGLITGELFF
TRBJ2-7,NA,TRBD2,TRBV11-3,TGTGCCAGCAGCTTAGTTAGCGGGAGTGAAGAGCAGTACTTC,CASSLVSGSEEQYF
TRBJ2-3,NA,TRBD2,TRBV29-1,TGCAGCGTTGAGCCTGAACTAGCGGGAGCAGCAGATACGCAGTATTTT,CSVEPELAGAADTQYF
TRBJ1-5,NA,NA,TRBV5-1,TGCGCCAGCAGTGGGACTGATAATAGCAATCAGCCCCAGCATTTT,CASSGTDNSNQPQHF